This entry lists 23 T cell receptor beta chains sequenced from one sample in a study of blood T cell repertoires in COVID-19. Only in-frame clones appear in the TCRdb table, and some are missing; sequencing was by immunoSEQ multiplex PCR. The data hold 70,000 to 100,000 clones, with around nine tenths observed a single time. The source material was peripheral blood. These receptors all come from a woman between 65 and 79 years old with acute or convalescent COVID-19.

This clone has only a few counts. The chain's CDR3 is CASSDQGQRHNTEAFF. The CDR3 region has the DNA TGTGCCAGCAGTGATCAAGGACAGCGACATAACACTGAAGCTTTCTTT. V is TRBV6-1 and J is TRBJ1-1; weak D call: TRBD1 (6 bases). Germline V gene lookup returns CDR1 MNHNS and CDR2 SASEGT. The CDR3 totals 16 residues. With 3 bases removed from V and 2 bases from J, the gap between germline ends came to 16 bases.

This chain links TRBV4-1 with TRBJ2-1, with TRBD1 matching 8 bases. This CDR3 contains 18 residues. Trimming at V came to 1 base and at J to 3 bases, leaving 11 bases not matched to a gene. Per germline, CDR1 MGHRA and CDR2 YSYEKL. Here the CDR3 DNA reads TGCGCCAGCAGCCAAGTAGGGGGACGAGACAGGGGCTACAATGAGCAGTTCTTC. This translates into CASSQVGGRDRGYNEQFF.

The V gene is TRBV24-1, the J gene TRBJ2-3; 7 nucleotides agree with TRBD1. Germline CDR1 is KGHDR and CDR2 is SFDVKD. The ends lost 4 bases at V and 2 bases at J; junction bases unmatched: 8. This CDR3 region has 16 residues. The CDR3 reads CATSDRGQTTTDTQYF. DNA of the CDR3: TGTGCCACCAGTGACCGGGGACAGACGACCACAGATACGCAGTATTTT.

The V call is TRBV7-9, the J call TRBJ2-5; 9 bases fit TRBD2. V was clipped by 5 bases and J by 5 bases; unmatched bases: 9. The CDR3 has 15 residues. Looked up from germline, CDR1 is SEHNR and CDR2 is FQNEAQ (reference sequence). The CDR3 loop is CASSGGSSGVETQYF. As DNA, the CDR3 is TGTGCCAGCAGCGGGGGGTCTAGCGGGGTTGAGACCCAGTACTTC.

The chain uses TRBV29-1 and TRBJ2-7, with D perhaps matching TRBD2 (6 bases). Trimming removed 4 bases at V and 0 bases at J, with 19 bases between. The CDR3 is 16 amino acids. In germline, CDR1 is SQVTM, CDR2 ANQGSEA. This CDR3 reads CSVGNQAGRLSYEQYF. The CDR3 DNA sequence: TGCAGCGTTGGTAATCAGGCAGGGAGGCTCTCCTACGAGCAGTACTTC.

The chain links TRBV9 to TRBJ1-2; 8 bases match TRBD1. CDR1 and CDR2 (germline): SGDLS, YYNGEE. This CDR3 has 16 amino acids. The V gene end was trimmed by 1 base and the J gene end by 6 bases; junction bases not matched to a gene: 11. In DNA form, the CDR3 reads TGTGCCAGCAGCGTAAACACAGGGGGTTTTGTCCATGGCTACACCTTC. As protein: CASSVNTGGFVHGYTF.

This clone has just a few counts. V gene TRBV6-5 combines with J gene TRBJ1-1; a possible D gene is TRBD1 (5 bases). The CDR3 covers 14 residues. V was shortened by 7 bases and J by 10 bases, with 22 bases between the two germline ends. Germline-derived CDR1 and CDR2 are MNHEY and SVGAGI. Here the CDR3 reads CASIISQAPFRAFF. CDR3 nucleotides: TGTGCCAGCATCATATCACAGGCCCCGTTCAGAGCTTTCTTT.

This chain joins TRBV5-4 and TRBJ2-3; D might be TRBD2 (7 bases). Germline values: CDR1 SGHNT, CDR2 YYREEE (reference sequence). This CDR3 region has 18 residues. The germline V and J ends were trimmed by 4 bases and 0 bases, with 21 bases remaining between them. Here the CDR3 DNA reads TGTGCCAGCAGCACCCCACTCGGGCGGGGGCCTAGCACAGATACGCAGTATTTT. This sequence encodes CASSTPLGRGPSTDTQYF.

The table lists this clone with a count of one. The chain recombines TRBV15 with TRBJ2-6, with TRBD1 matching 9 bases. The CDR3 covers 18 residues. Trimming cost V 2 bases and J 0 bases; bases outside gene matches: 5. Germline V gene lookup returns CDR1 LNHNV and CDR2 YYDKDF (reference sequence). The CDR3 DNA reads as TGTGCCACCAGCAGACGGACAGGGGTTATCTCTGGGGCCAACGTCCTGACTTTC. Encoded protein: CATSRRTGVISGANVLTF.

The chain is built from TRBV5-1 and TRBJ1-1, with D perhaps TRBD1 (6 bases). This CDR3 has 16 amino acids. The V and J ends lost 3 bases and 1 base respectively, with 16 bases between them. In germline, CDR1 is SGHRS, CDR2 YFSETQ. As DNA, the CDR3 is TGCGCCAGCAGCTCGGGAGGACAGTCTAAGAACACTGAAGCTTTCTTT. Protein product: CASSSGGQSKNTEAFF.

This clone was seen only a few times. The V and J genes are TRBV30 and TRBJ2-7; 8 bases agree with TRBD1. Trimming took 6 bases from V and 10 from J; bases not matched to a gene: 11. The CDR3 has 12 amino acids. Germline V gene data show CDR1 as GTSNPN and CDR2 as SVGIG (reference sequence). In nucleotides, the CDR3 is TGTGCCTGTCCACTGACAGGGGTGGACCAGTACTTC. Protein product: CACPLTGVDQYF.

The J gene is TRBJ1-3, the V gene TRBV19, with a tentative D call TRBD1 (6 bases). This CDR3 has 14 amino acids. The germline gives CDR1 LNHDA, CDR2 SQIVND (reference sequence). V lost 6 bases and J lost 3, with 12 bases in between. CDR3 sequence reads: CASRPRTVGNTIYF. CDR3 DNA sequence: TGTGCCAGTAGACCTAGGACAGTTGGAAACACCATATATTTT. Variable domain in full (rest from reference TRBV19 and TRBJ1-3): DGGITQSPKYLFRKEGQNVTLSCEQNLNHDAMYWYRQDPGQGLRLIYYSQIVNDFQKGDIAEGYSVSREKKESFPLTVTSAQKNPTAFYLCASRPRTVGNTIYFGEGSWLTVV.

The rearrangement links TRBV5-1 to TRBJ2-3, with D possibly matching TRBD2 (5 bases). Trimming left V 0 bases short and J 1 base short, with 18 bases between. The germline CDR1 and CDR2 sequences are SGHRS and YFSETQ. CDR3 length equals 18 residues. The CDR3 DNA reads TGCGCCAGCAGCTTGGCCCGGATTAGAGGGCGCGGCACAGATACGCAGTATTTT. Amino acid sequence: CASSLARIRGRGTDTQYF.

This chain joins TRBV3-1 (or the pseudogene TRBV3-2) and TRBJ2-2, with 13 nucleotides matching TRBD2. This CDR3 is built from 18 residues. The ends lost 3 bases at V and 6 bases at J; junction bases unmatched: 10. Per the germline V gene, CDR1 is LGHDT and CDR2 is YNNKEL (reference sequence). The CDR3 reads CASSQPGLAGLVAGELFF. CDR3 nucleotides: TGTGCCAGCAGCCAGCCGGGACTAGCGGGACTTGTGGCCGGGGAGCTGTTTTTT.

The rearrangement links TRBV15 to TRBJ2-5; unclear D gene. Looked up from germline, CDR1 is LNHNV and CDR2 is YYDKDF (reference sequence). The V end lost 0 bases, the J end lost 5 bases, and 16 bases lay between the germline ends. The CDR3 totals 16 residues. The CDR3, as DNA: TGTGCCACCAGCAGAGAAAGTGCGAGTACCTGGGAGACCCAGTACTTC. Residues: CATSRESASTWETQYF. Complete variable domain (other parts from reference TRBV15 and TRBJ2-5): DAMVIQNPRYQVTQFGKPVTLSCSQTLNHNVMYWYQQKSSQAPKLLFHYYDKDFNNEADTPDNFQSRRPNTSFCFLDIRSPGLGDTAMYLCATSRESASTWETQYFGPGTRLLVL.

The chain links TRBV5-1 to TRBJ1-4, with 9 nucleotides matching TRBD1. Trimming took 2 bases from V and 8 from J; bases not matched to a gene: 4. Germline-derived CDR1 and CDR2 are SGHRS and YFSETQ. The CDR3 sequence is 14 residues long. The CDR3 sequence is CASSFTGGLEKLFF. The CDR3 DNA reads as TGCGCCAGCAGCTTCACAGGGGGCTTGGAAAAACTGTTTTTT.

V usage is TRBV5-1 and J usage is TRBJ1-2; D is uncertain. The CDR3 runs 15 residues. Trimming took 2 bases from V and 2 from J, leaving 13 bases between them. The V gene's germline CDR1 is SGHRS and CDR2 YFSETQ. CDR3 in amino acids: CASSFVGGSNYGYTF. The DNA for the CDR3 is TGCGCCAGCAGCTTTGTTGGCGGATCAAACTATGGCTACACCTTC.

The CDR3 DNA sequence: TGTGCCACCAGTGAGACGGGACAGGGGACTGGAAACACCATATATTTT. This encodes CATSETGQGTGNTIYF. V is TRBV24-1 and J is TRBJ1-3, with 10 bases matching TRBD1. CDR1 is KGHDR, CDR2 SFDVKD, per germline. The CDR3 consists of 16 residues. V was pared by 4 bases and J by 2 bases, with 4 bases of the junction left unmatched.

The CDR3 here is CASTSPSSYNEQFF. As DNA, the CDR3 is TGTGCCAGTACTAGCCCGAGCTCCTACAATGAGCAGTTCTTC. The chain combines TRBV11-2 with TRBJ2-1; possible D gene TRBD2, 6 bases. Germline lookup yields CDR1 SGHAT and CDR2 FQNNGV. This CDR3 contains 14 residues. Trimming cost V 9 bases and J 0 bases, with 12 bases left between them.

CDR3 amino acids: CASSLLGGFNEQFF. CDR3 sequence (DNA): TGTGCCAGCAGTTTACTAGGGGGTTTTAATGAGCAGTTCTTC. J is TRBJ2-1 and V is TRBV28; D perhaps matches TRBD1 (6 bases). The germline V gene has CDR1 MDHEN and CDR2 SYDVKM. The CDR3 extends over 14 amino acids. V was trimmed by 2 bases and J by 7 bases, leaving 12 bases between them.

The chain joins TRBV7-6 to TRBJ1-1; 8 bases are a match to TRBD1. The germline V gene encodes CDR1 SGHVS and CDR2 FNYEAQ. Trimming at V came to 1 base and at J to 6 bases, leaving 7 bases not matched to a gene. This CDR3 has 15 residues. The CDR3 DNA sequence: TGTGCCAGCAGCTTAGAGGGTATGACAGGGGCTGAAGCTTTCTTT. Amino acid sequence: CASSLEGMTGAEAFF.

The CDR3 is CASSLQGELGEQYF. For the CDR3, the DNA is TGCGCCAGCAGCTTACAGGGGGAATTGGGAGAGCAGTACTTC. This chain links TRBV5-1 with TRBJ2-7; TRBD1 aligns across 8 bases. Losses at the gene ends were 2 bases for V and 7 bases for J; bases not matched to a gene: 8. Germline V gene lookup returns CDR1 SGHRS and CDR2 YFSETQ. The length of the CDR3 is 14 residues.

The CDR3 is CASSLGGGGAWSGYF. The CDR3, as DNA: TGTGCCAGCAGCTTAGGAGGGGGGGGCGCGTGGAGTGGGTATTTT. J is TRBJ2-3 and V is TRBV7-8, with D possibly matching TRBD2 (7 bases). Germline CDR1 is SGHVS and CDR2 is FQNEAQ. V was shortened by 1 base and J by 14 bases, with 22 bases between the two germline ends. This CDR3 has 15 residues.